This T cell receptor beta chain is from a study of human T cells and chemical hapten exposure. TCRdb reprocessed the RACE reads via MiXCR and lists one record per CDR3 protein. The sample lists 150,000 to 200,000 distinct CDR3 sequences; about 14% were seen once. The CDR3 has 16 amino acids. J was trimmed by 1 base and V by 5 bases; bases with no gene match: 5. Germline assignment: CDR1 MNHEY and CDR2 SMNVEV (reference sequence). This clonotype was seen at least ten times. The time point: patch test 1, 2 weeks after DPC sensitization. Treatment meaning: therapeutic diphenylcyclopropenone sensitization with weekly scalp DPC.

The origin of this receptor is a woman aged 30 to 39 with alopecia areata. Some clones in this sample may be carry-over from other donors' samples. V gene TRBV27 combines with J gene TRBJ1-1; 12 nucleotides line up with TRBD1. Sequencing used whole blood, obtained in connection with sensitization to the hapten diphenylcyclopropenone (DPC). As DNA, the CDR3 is TGTGCCAGCAGTCCGGGACAGGGGGCAGAGAACACTGAAGCTTTCTTT. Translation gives CASSPGQGAENTEAFF.